This T cell receptor beta chain was sequenced during a study of T cell responses to AZD1222 COVID-19 vaccine. Study at large: The study pooled second doses at about 4 or about 12 weeks.

General study results and limits: The donors showed a predominance of white British ancestry and of females, with possible underestimation of clonal diversity. Vaccine-related CD4 TCRs covered spike, predominating at 160-218 and 743-854. In all cases, repertoires were sampled only after the peak T cell response.

TCRdb keeps only in-frame clones here, not all; method: immunoSEQ multiplex PCR. Among 120,000 to 150,000 clones listed, approximately 90% were seen once. Points on this clone: What it binds is unknown.

The TCR was taken from an adult in good health. Sequencing used peripheral blood, obtained on day 0 of AZD1222 vaccination.

CDR3 coding DNA: TGTGCCAGCAGCCGGAGCAGGGCTCGCAATCAGCCCCAGCATTTT. Translated: CASSRSRARNQPQHF. The chain is built from TRBV6-5 and TRBJ1-5; a weak D match, TRBD1 (5 bases). Trimming took 6 bases from V and 2 from J, leaving 14 bases between them. Germline CDR1 reads MNHEY; CDR2 reads SVGAGI. The CDR3 covers 15 residues.